This TCR beta chain is drawn from a study of human T cells and chemical hapten exposure (dated by TCRdb to the early 2020s). Background for the entire study: For sensitization, 2% DPC in acetone was applied to an approximately 2 cm by approximately 2 cm area of upper inner arm skin. Blood samples were taken from patients before sensitization (week 0) and at 2, 6 and about 24 weeks after DPC sensitization. The study tracked peripheral blood TCR repertoire changes in vivo during primary and secondary sensitization to the hapten diphenylcyclopropenone (DPC) in alopecia patients. Patch testing on the upper back used Finn chambers containing 0.01% DPC, with scoring done after 6 days according to International Contact Dermatitis Research Group standards. The patient cohort, mostly female, included alopecia areata with under or over 50% scalp involvement, alopecia totalis and alopecia universalis. Blood for TCR sequencing was provided by twenty-nine alopecia patients at one to four time points (pre-sensitization, 2, 6 and 24 weeks). The libraries were sequenced as a pool, and the TCR yield per sample differed mostly because of small variations in library volumes within the pool. Patients additionally received weekly therapeutic DPC doses to the scalp throughout the roughly 24-week study period. Broader findings and caveats from the paper: Repeated subsampling changed both the strength of the expansion versus patch-test correlation and the threshold at which that correlation became significant. The number of PT1 expanded TCRs positively correlated with patch test score, significant at thresholds 8, 16 and 32 but not 4. DPC sensitization did not change how many TCRs were above 1 in 1000 frequency, and no evidence was found of alterations in global repertoire structure. Alopecia, a presumed autoimmune disease, was present in all patients, so the immune response of the patients might differ from that of healthy individuals. Significantly more large CDR3 similarity clusters were formed by expanded TCRs than by pre-sensitization or healthy control sets, consistent with antigen-driven responses.

The sample holds many counts of this clonotype. Its specific antigen is unknown. Base qualities are not provided; no much larger clone lies one nucleotide away. V loses 5 bases of germline sequence and J loses 6 bases, and the interval between the two ends is 7 bases. The CDR3 has 12 amino acids, counting the end cysteine and phenylalanine. Only CDR3 DNA is held: 36 bases, read in frame from base 1. The germline V gene (reference sequence) provides CDR1 LGHDT and CDR2 YNNKEL. The time point label, read with the paper, signifies: patch test 1, 2 weeks after DPC sensitization. In light of the paper, this sample's treatment or condition label describes: therapeutic diphenylcyclopropenone sensitization with weekly scalp DPC. At each patch-test visit, blood was drawn before the patch test was applied. Patients were eligible if aged 18 to 70, diagnosed with alopecia and judged suitable for DPC therapy, and pregnant patients were excluded. Total RNA was isolated from unfractionated whole blood collected in Tempus Blood RNA tubes.

Library preparation was by RACE. The sequencer was a NextSeq 500. During library preparation, unique molecular identifiers were attached to individual cDNA molecules so that TCRs could be counted in a quantitative, reproducible way. From each blood RNA sample, both TCR alpha and TCR beta chains were sequenced. In the authors' own workflow: A median of around 100,000 TCRs per sample was observed, with a range of about 20,000 to 690,600. V, J and CDR3 annotation of the TCR reads was carried out using the Decombinator software suite. For the PS versus PT1 abundance plots, all samples were subsampled to the same number of TCRs (28,000). TCRs were defined as expanded if absent before sensitization and observed at least eight times at the 2-week time point. TCRdb trimmed the raw reads at Q25, called clones with MiXCR and kept productive beta chains. Each entry is one CDR3 protein sequence, shown with its most common DNA and genes. TCRdb, not the authors, supplied the V and J calls. For this sample the table gives around 120,000 distinct CDR3 sequences, of which roughly 11% were detected only once. Roughly 3.5% of the sample is in the top ten clones.

In this chain, TRBV3-1 is recombined with TRBJ1-4, with the D gene call left open. This TCR came from a woman aged 40 to 50 with alopecia areata. Some clones in this sample may be carry-over from other donors' samples. The sample in question was whole blood, obtained in connection with sensitization to the hapten diphenylcyclopropenone (DPC). The nucleotides read TGTGCCAGCAGCGCTAATTATGAAAAACTGTTTTTT. Its protein is CASSANYEKLFF.